The clone carrying this T cell receptor (beta chain) appeared a few times. This sample is drawn from a study of blood T cell repertoires in COVID-19. As for the study in general: The origin of the acute and convalescent COVID-19 samples was the United States, Italy and Spain. The analysed material was cDNA or gDNA that came from T cells, B-cell-depleted T cells, or PBMCs.

V dropped 7 bases and J dropped 8; count of bases not matched to a gene: 12. Germline CDR1 SNHLY, CDR2 FYNNEI. The CDR3 is 14 amino acids. Profiling relied on immunoSEQ multiplex PCR, and the TCRdb table lists in-frame clones only, not all of them. The sample holds approximately 45,000 clones, around 87% seen once. The sample was peripheral blood. The source of this sequence is a man in his forties with COVID-19, enrolled during active disease. This chain uses TRBV2 with TRBJ1-2, with TRBD1 matching over 8 bases. The CDR3 DNA reads as TGTGCCAGCATGGCGAGCGGACAGGGAGGCGGCTACACCTTC. This codes for CASMASGQGGGYTF.